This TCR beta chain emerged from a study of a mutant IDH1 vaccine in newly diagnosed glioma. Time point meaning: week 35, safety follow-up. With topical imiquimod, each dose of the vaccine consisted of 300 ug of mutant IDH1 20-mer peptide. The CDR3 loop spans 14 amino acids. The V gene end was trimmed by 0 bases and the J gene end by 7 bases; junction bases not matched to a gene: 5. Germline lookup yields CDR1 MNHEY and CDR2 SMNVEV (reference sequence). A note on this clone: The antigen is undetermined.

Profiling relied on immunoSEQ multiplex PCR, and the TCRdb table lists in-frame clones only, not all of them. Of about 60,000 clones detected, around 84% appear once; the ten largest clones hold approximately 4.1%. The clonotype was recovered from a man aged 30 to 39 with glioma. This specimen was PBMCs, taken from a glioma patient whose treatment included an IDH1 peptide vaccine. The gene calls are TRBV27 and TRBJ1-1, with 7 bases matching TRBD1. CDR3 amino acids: CASSLSNRGGEAFF. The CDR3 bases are TGTGCCAGCAGTTTATCGAACAGGGGAGGTGAAGCTTTCTTT.